The next 18 T cell receptor beta chains were all read from a single sample in a study of CD8 T cells in ankylosing spondylitis. TCRdb reanalysed the 5' RACE reads using MiXCR and keeps one entry per CDR3 protein. The sample includes 200,000 to 300,000 distinct CDR3 sequences, about 30% of them seen just once. Sequencing was carried out using blood, either unsorted or a sorted T cell fraction (not recorded which). These receptors came from a male donor with ankylosing spondylitis or in good health (not recorded which).

Only one count was recorded for this clonotype. J is TRBJ2-2 and V is TRBV3-1, with D uncertain. This CDR3 has 16 residues. V dropped 0 bases and J dropped 4 bases, with 12 bases sitting between them. From germline, CDR1 is LGHDT and CDR2 YNNKEL (reference sequence). CDR3 DNA sequence: TGTGCCAGCAGCCAAGACGGCGGTTGGGGCACCGGGGAGCTGTTTTTT. Translated: CASSQDGGWGTGELFF.

V gene TRBV7-9 combines with J gene TRBJ1-1; a weak D match, TRBD1 (6 bases). V gave up 2 bases and J gave up 3 bases, with 7 bases separating them. The CDR3 contains 13 residues. Per the germline V gene, CDR1 is SEHNR and CDR2 is FQNEAQ (reference sequence). CDR3 in DNA: TGTGCCAGCAGCTTATCAGGGGACACTGAAGCTTTCTTT. It encodes CASSLSGDTEAFF.

CDR3 DNA: TGCAGTGCTAGGCCCGTCAGCGGGGGATTTGGCGGGGAGCTGTTTTTT. This translates into CSARPVSGGFGGELFF. The chain links TRBV20-1 to TRBJ2-2; 8 positions match TRBD2. CDR1 is DFQATT and CDR2 is SNEGSKA in the germline V gene (reference sequence). The CDR3 totals 16 residues. Trimming removed 3 bases from V and 7 bases from J; junction bases left unmatched: 13.

This chain joins TRBV12-3 or TRBV12-4 and TRBJ2-5, with D unresolved. Trimming pared 6 bases from V and 5 bases from J, leaving 7 bases between. The CDR3 runs 11 residues. CDR3 loop: CASRLRETQYF. DNA of the CDR3: TGTGCCAGCAGACTTCGGGAGACCCAGTACTTC.

V and J are TRBV20-1 and TRBJ1-5, with D possibly TRBD1 on 6 matching bases. The CDR3 has 14 amino acids. Between the trimmed V and J ends, which lost 3 bases and 2 bases, there was a span of 11 bases. Germline-derived CDR1 and CDR2 are DFQATT and SNEGSKA (reference sequence). DNA for the CDR3: TGCAGTGCTAGGGCGGCAGGGGGCAATCAGCCCCAGCATTTT. This translates into CSARAAGGNQPQHF.

This chain connects TRBV12-3 or TRBV12-4 to TRBJ2-3; D is undetermined. This CDR3 is built from 14 residues. The V gene lost 6 bases and the J gene lost 0 bases, with 10 bases spanning the gap. CDR3 loop: CASSSTDSTDTQYF. The CDR3 region has the DNA TGTGCCAGCAGCTCCACCGACAGCACAGATACGCAGTATTTT.

V usage is TRBV30 and J usage is TRBJ1-2; 7 positions agree with TRBD1. The V segment lost 3 bases and the J segment 13 bases; nucleotides outside the gene matches: 11. Germline-derived CDR1 and CDR2 are GTSNPN and SVGIG (reference sequence). The CDR3 length is 12 residues. The CDR3 protein is CAWSNPTGIATF. CDR3 nucleotides: TGTGCCTGGAGCAATCCGACAGGGATTGCCACCTTC. The full variable domain, rest sourced from reference TRBV30 and TRBJ1-2, is SQTIHQWPATLVQPVGSPLSLECTVEGTSNPNLYWYRQAAGRGLQLLFYSVGIGQISSEVPQNLSASRPQDRQFILSSKKLLLSDSGFYLCAWSNPTGIATFGSGTRLTVV.

This clonotype was recorded many times. The chain uses TRBV7-2 and TRBJ1-4; 10 bases fit TRBD1. The CDR3 length is 17 residues. After removal of 4 bases from V and 5 bases from J, the junction contained 10 bases not matched to a gene. Germline assignment: CDR1 SGHTA and CDR2 FQGNSA. CDR3 coding DNA: TGTGCCAGCAGCTCCCGGGACAGGGGAGTCGGGAATGAAAAACTGTTTTTT. Its translation is CASSSRDRGVGNEKLFF.

The chain combines TRBV2 with TRBJ2-7; D is perhaps TRBD1 (5 bases). The CDR3 has 12 residues. Germline assignment: CDR1 SNHLY and CDR2 FYNNEI. V was shortened by 7 bases and J by 0 bases, with 7 bases between the two germline ends. The CDR3 DNA reads as TGTGCCAGCACAGGGCCCTCCTACGAGCAGTACTTC. Translation: CASTGPSYEQYF. Filled out from reference TRBV2 and TRBJ2-7, the complete variable domain reads EPEVTQTPSHQVTQMGQEVILRCVPISNHLYFYWYRQILGQKVEFLVSFYNNEISEKSEIFDDQFSVERPDGSNFTLKIRSTKLEDSAMYFCASTGPSYEQYFGPGTRLTVT.

This sequence joins TRBV28 and TRBJ1-2; D not certain. This CDR3 has 14 amino acids. CDR1 is MDHEN and CDR2 is SYDVKM in the germline V gene. V was cut by 5 bases and J by 8 bases, with 18 bases left in between. The CDR3 sequence: CASSRPEGVGGYTF. The CDR3 DNA follows: TGTGCCAGCAGTCGGCCCGAGGGTGTCGGGGGCTACACCTTC.

The chain joins TRBV11-2 to TRBJ2-3; 13 bases line up with TRBD2. The germline V gene has CDR1 SGHAT and CDR2 FQNNGV. The CDR3 loop spans 17 amino acids. Trimming cost V 0 bases and J 2 bases; bases outside gene matches: 2. The CDR3 is CASSLEGLAGPTDTQYF. As DNA, the CDR3 is TGTGCCAGCAGCTTAGAGGGACTAGCGGGGCCCACAGATACGCAGTATTTT.

CDR3 DNA sequence: TGTGCCAGCAGCTTAGACACTTATGGCTACACCTTC. It codes for CASSLDTYGYTF. The J gene is TRBJ1-2, the V gene TRBV7-9; the D is unclear. The CDR3 spans 12 residues. The germline V and J ends were trimmed by 1 base and 5 bases, with 5 bases remaining between them. Germline V gives CDR1 SEHNR, CDR2 FQNEAQ (reference sequence).

A few counts support this clonotype. The chain joins TRBV5-5 to TRBJ1-5; no clear D gene. CDR3 size: 14 residues. V was cut by 0 bases and J by 10 bases, with 14 bases left in between. Looked up from germline, CDR1 is SGHKS and CDR2 is YYEKEE (reference sequence). The DNA for the CDR3 is TGTGCCAGCAGCTTGGACACCCAGGATAACCCCCAGCATTTT. This codes for CASSLDTQDNPQHF.

This clonotype was detected only a few times. The genes are TRBV11-2 and TRBJ2-2, with D perhaps matching TRBD2 (6 bases). Trimming left V 1 base short and J 1 base short, with 16 bases between. The CDR3 covers 18 residues. Germline V gives CDR1 SGHAT, CDR2 FQNNGV. Here the CDR3 DNA reads TGTGCCAGCAGCTTAGTAGGGTGGGAGGCCCTGAACACCGGGGAGCTGTTTTTT. It is translated as CASSLVGWEALNTGELFF.

This clonotype was picked up a small number of times. This chain joins TRBV5-4 and TRBJ2-5; a possible D gene is TRBD1 (5 bases). The CDR3 loop spans 14 amino acids. Trimming stripped 0 bases from V and 5 bases from J, with 11 bases between. Per germline, CDR1 SGHNT and CDR2 YYREEE (reference sequence). In nucleotides, the CDR3 is TGTGCCAGCAGCTTGGAATCAGGGTCGGAGACCCAGTACTTC. This encodes CASSLESGSETQYF.

The chain joins TRBV5-5 to TRBJ1-5; 9 bases fit TRBD1. In germline, CDR1 is SGHKS, CDR2 YYEKEE (reference sequence). The CDR3 is 15 amino acids. J gave up 3 bases and V 3 bases, and 4 bases lay outside the gene matches. CDR3 nucleotides: TGTGCCAGCAGCTCGGGACAGGGATTCAATCAGCCCCAGCATTTT. It specifies CASSSGQGFNQPQHF.

The sample holds a few counts of this clonotype. V and J are TRBV6-1 and TRBJ2-7; tentatively, D is TRBD2 (5 bases). Trimming took off 5 bases at V and 2 bases at J, with 13 bases between the two ends. CDR3 length: 14 amino acids. From germline, CDR1 is MNHNS and CDR2 SASEGT. The CDR3 sequence: CASSRLAPPYEQYF. As DNA, the CDR3 is TGTGCCAGCAGTCGGCTAGCACCCCCCTACGAGCAGTACTTC.

This clonotype was counted between two and nine times. The rearrangement uses TRBV12-3 or TRBV12-4 and TRBJ1-1; 8 bases are shared with TRBD1. CDR3 size: 15 residues. Losses at the gene ends were 3 bases for V and 5 bases for J; bases not matched to a gene: 8. Here the CDR3 reads CASSFTRTGLTEAFF. In DNA, the CDR3 is TGTGCCAGCAGTTTTACACGGACAGGGCTGACTGAAGCTTTCTTT.